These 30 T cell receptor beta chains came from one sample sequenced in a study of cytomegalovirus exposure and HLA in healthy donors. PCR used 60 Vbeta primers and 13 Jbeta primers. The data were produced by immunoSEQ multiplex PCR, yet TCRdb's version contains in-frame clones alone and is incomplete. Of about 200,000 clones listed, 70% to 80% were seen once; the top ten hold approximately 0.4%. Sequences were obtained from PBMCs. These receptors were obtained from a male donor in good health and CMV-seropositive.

As DNA, the CDR3 is TGTGCCAGCAGCTCCGTAGGGGAAGGGCAGTACTTC. This translates into CASSSVGEGQYF. This rearrangement joins TRBV6-6 to TRBJ2-7; D may be TRBD1 (5 bases). The CDR3 is 12 amino acids. Germline V gene sequence: CDR1 MNHNY, CDR2 SVGAGI (reference sequence). Trimming stripped 6 bases from V and 9 bases from J, with 15 bases between.

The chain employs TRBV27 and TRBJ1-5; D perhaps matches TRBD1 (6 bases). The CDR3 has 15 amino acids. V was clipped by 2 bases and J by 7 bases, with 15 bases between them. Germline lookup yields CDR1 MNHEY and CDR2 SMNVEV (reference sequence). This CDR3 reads CASSLKSGGHQPQHF. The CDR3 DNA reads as TGTGCCAGCAGTTTAAAGTCGGGGGGGCACCAGCCCCAGCATTTT.

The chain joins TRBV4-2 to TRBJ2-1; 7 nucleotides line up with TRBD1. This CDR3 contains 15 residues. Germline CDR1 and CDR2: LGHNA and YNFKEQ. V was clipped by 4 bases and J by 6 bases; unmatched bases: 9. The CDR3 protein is CASSLDVAGGNEQFF. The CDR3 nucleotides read TGTGCCAGCAGCCTGGACGTAGCAGGGGGCAATGAGCAGTTCTTC.

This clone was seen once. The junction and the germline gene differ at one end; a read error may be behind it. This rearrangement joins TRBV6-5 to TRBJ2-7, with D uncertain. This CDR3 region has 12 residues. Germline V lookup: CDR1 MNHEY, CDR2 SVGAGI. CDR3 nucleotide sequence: TGTGCCAGCAGTGACTCTTCTTACGAGCAGTACTTC. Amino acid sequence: CASSDSSYEQYF.

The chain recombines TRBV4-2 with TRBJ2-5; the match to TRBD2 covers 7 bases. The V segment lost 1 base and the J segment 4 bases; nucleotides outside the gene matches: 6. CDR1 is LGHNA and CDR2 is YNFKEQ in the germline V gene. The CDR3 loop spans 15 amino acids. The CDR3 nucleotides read TGTGCCAGCAGCCAAGCCCCGGGGGGTGGAGAGACCCAGTACTTC. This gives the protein CASSQAPGGGETQYF.

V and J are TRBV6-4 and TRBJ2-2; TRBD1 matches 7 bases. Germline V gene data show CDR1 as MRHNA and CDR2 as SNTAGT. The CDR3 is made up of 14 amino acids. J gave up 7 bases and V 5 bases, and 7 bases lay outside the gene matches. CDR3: CASSNRGQNGELFF. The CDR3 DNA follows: TGTGCCAGCAGTAACCGGGGACAGAACGGGGAGCTGTTTTTT.

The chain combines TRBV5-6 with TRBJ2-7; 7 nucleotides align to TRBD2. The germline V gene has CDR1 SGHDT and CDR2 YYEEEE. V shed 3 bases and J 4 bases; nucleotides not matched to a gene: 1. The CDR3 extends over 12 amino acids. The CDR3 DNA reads TGTGCCAGCAGCTCGGGGGGTTACGAGCAGTACTTC. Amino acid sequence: CASSSGGYEQYF.

In DNA form, the CDR3 reads TGCGCCAGCCGTACGACAGACTCGCCCTACAATGAGCAGTTCTTC. Translated: CASRTTDSPYNEQFF. This chain joins TRBV5-1 and TRBJ2-1; tentatively, D is TRBD1 (5 bases). The CDR3 is 15 residues long. Between the trimmed V and J ends, which lost 7 bases and 2 bases, there was a span of 16 bases. Germline CDR1 is SGHRS and CDR2 is YFSETQ.

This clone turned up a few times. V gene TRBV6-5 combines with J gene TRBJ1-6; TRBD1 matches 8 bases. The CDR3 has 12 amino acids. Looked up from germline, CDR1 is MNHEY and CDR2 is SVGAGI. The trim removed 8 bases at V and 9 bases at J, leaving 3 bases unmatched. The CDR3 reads CASGQGLSPLHF. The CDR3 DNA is TGTGCCAGCGGACAGGGTCTTTCACCCCTCCACTTT.

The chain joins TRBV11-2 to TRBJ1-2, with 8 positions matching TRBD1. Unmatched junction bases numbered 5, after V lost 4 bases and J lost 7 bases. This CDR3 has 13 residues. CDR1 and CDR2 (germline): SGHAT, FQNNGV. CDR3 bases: TGTGCCAGCAGCTCCGACAGGGGTAGTGGCTACACCTTC. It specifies CASSSDRGSGYTF.

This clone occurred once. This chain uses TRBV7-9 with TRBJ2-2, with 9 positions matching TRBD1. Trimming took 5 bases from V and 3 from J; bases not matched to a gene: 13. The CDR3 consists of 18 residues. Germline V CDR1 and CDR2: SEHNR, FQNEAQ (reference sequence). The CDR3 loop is CASSPNGPDRGDTGELFF. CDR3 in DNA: TGTGCCAGCAGCCCCAATGGTCCGGACAGGGGTGACACCGGGGAGCTGTTTTTT.

This CDR3 is CASSGTGNIQYF. The CDR3 DNA reads as TGTGCCAGCAGTGGGACAGGGAACATTCAGTACTTC. This sequence joins TRBV2 and TRBJ2-4; the match to TRBD1 covers 8 bases. The V gene end was trimmed by 4 bases and the J gene end by 7 bases; junction bases not matched to a gene: 0. Per germline, CDR1 SNHLY and CDR2 FYNNEI. The CDR3 sequence is 12 residues long.

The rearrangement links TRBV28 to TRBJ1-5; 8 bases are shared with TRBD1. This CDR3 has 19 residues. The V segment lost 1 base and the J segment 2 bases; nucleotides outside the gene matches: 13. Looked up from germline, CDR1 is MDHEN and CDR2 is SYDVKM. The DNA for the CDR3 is TGTGCCAGCAGTTTATCGCCAGGGGGCGCGGTATTCCGCAATCAGCCCCAGCATTTT. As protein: CASSLSPGGAVFRNQPQHF.

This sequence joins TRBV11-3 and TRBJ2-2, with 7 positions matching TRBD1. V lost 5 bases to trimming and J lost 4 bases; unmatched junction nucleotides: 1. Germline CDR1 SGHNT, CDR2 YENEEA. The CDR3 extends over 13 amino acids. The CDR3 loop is CASSRGPTGELFF. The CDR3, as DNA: TGTGCCAGCAGCAGGGGGCCCACCGGGGAGCTGTTTTTT.

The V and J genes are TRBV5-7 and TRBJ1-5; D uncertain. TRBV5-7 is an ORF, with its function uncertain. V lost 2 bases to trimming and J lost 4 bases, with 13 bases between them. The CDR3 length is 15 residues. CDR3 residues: CASSFSGFGNQPQHF. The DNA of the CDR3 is TGTGCCAGCAGCTTCAGCGGGTTTGGGAATCAGCCCCAGCATTTT.

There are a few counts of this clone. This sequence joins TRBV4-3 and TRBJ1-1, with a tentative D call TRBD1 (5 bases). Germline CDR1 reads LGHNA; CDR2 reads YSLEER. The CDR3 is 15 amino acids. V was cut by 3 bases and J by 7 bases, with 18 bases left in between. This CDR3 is CASSHEGLPLDEAFF. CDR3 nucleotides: TGCGCCAGCAGCCATGAGGGACTACCACTTGATGAAGCTTTCTTT.

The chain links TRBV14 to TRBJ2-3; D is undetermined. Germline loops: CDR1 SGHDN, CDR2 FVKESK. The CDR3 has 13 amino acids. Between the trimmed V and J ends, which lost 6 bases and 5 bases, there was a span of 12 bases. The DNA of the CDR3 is TGTGCCAGCAGTCTATGGCCGGGAGATACGCAGTATTTT. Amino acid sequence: CASSLWPGDTQYF. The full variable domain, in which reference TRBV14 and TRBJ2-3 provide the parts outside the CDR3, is EAGVTQFPSHSVIEKGQTVTLRCDPISGHDNLYWYRRVMGKEIKFLLHFVKESKQDESGMPNNRFLAERTGGTYSTLKVQPAELEDSGVYFCASSLWPGDTQYFGPGTRLTVL.

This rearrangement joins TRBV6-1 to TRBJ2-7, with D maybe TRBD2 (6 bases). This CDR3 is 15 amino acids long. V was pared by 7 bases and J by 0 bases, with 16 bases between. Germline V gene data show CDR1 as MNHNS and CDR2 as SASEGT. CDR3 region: CASTGGGGPSYEQYF. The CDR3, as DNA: TGTGCCAGCACCGGGGGTGGAGGGCCCTCCTACGAGCAGTACTTC.

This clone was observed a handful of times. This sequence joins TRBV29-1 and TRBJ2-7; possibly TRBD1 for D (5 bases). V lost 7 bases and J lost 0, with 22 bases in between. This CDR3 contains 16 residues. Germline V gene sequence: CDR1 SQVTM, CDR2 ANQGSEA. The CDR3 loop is CSAGIRPRQSSYEQYF. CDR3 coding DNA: TGCAGCGCAGGTATCCGCCCGAGACAGAGCTCCTACGAGCAGTACTTC.

DNA for the CDR3: TGTGCCACCAGCAGAGATCCAGGATTAAATCAGCCCCAGCATTTT. This sequence encodes CATSRDPGLNQPQHF. The V gene is TRBV15, the J gene TRBJ1-5; no clear D gene. V was pared by 0 bases and J by 4 bases, with 10 bases between. Germline V gives CDR1 LNHNV, CDR2 YYDKDF (reference sequence). CDR3 size: 15 residues.

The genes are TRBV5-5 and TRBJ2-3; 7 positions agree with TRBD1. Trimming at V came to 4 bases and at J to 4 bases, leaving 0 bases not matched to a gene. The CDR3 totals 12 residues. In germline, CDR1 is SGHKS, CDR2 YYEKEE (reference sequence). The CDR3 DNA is TGTGCCAGCAGCCAGGGGGCAGATACGCAGTATTTT. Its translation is CASSQGADTQYF.

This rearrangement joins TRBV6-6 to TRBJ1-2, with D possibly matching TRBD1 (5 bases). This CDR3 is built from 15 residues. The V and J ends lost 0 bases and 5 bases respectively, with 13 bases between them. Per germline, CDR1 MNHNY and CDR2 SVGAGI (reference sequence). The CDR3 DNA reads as TGTGCCAGCAGTTACTCAACCGGGACTGATTATGGCTACACCTTC. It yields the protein CASSYSTGTDYGYTF.

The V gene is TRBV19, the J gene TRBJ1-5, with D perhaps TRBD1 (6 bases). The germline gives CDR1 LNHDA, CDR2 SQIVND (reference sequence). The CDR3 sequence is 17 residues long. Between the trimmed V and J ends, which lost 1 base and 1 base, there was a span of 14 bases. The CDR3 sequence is CASSIGSRGLSNQPQHF. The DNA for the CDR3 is TGTGCCAGTAGTATAGGTAGCAGGGGTCTAAGCAATCAGCCCCAGCATTTT.

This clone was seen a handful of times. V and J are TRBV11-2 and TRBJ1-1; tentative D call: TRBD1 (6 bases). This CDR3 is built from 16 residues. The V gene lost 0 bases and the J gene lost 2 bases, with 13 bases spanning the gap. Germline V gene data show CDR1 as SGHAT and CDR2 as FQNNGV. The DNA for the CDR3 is TGTGCCAGCAGCTTAGATCTCTGGGGGGGCAACACTGAAGCTTTCTTT. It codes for CASSLDLWGGNTEAFF. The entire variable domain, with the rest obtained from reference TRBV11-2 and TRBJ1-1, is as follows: EAGVAQSPRYKIIEKRQSVAFWCNPISGHATLYWYQQILGQGPKLLIQFQNNGVVDDSQLPKDRFSAERLKGVDSTLKIQPAKLEDSAVYLCASSLDLWGGNTEAFFGQGTRLTVV.

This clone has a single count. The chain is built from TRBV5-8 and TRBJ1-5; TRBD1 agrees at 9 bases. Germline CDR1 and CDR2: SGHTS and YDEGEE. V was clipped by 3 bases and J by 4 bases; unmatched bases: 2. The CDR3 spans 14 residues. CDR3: CASSWTGDNQPQHF. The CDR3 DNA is TGTGCCAGCAGCTGGACAGGGGATAATCAGCCCCAGCATTTT.

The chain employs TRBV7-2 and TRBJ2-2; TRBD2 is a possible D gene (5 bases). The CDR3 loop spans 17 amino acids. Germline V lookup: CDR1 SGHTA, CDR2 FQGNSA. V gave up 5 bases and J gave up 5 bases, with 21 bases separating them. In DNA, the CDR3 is TGTGCCAGCAGCCCCGGTTACGAGAGGGCGCGAACCGGGGAGCTGTTTTTT. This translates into CASSPGYERARTGELFF.

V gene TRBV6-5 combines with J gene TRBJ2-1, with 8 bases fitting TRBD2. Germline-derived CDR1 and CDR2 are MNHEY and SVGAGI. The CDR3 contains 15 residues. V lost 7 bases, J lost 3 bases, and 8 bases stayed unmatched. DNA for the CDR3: TGTGCCAGCAATAGCGGGGCATTGGGCTACAATGAGCAGTTCTTC. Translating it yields CASNSGALGYNEQFF.

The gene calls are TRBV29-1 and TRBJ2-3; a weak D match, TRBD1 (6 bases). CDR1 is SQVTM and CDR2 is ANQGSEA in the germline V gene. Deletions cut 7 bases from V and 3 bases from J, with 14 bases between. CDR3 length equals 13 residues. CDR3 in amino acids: CSARGHKTDTQYF. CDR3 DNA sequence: TGCAGCGCCCGGGGACATAAAACAGATACGCAGTATTTT.

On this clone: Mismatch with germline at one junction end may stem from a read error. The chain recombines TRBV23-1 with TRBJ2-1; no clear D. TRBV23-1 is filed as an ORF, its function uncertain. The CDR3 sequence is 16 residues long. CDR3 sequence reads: CASSQSGQASYNEQFF. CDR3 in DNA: TGCGCCAGCAGCCAATCCGGCCAGGCATCCTACAATGAGCAGTTCTTC.

The CDR3 coding sequence is TGTGCCAGCAGCCTAACCGGGACAGGGCTAATGAGAGGCTATGGCTACACCTTC. Translated, it gives CASSLTGTGLMRGYGYTF. This rearrangement joins TRBV13 to TRBJ1-2, with 9 bases identical to TRBD1. This CDR3 is built from 18 residues. Trimming removed 5 bases from V and 4 bases from J; junction bases left unmatched: 17. Germline-derived CDR1 and CDR2 are PRHDT and FYEKMQ (reference sequence).